These 27 T cell receptor beta chains share one sample of origin, sequenced in a study of blood T cells in healthy people across ages. Primed by a sample-barcoded 5' primer and a J-beta primer mix, a second PCR proceeded for 7 to 11 cycles. TCRdb independently ran MiXCR on the 5' RACE reads; one entry per CDR3 protein. Seen here are about 900,000 distinct CDR3 sequences, around 49% observed once, and the top ten hold around 15%. Sequencing input: blood. The origin of the receptors is a man between 25 and 39 years old in good health.

The rearrangement uses TRBV2 and TRBJ1-2, with D unresolved. This CDR3 has 14 amino acids. Germline values: CDR1 SNHLY, CDR2 FYNNEI. V was cut by 2 bases and J by 4 bases, with 11 bases left in between. Here the CDR3 reads CASSERTETYGYTF. The CDR3 DNA follows: TGTGCCAGCAGTGAAAGGACGGAGACCTATGGCTACACCTTC.

This clonotype was seen a single time. The CDR3 nucleotides read TGTGCCAGCAGCCTAGTTGGGACAGGGGGCGGTGGCTACACCTTC. It translates to CASSLVGTGGGGYTF. V gene TRBV7-2 combines with J gene TRBJ1-2; 12 positions agree with TRBD1. Germline V lookup: CDR1 SGHTA, CDR2 FQGNSA. CDR3 size: 15 residues. V lost 5 bases and J lost 7; bases outside the gene matches: 8.

The rearrangement uses TRBV4-1 and TRBJ2-5, with D possibly being TRBD2 (6 bases). Trimming removed 3 bases from V and 5 bases from J, with 22 bases in between. Per germline, CDR1 MGHRA and CDR2 YSYEKL. This CDR3 contains 17 residues. CDR3 loop: CASSQRGSGANWETQYF. In nucleotides, the CDR3 is TGCGCCAGCAGCCAGCGGGGTAGCGGCGCAAACTGGGAGACCCAGTACTTC.

In its sample, this clonotype was seen a few times. The rearrangement links TRBV7-9 to TRBJ2-3; 7 bases are shared with TRBD2. This CDR3 contains 15 residues. The germline CDR1 and CDR2 sequences are SEHNR and FQNEAQ (reference sequence). V was pared by 5 bases and J by 2 bases, with 7 bases of the junction left unmatched. The CDR3 spells CASSPQTSSTDTQYF. The CDR3, as DNA: TGTGCCAGCAGCCCTCAGACTAGCTCCACAGATACGCAGTATTTT. Complete variable domain (other parts from reference TRBV7-9 and TRBJ2-3): DTGVSQNPRHKITKRGQNVTFRCDPISEHNRLYWYRQTLGQGPEFLTYFQNEAQLEKSRLLSDRFSAERPKGSFSTLEIQRTEQGDSAMYLCASSPQTSSTDTQYFGPGTRLTVL.

The J gene is TRBJ1-2, the V gene TRBV2; D might be TRBD1 (5 bases). Trimming took off 4 bases at V and 0 bases at J, with 12 bases between the two ends. The germline CDR1 and CDR2 sequences are SNHLY and FYNNEI. The CDR3 is made up of 15 amino acids. CDR3 nucleotide sequence: TGTGCCAGCAGTGTCTTGGGGCCTCCTAACTATGGCTACACCTTC. Translated: CASSVLGPPNYGYTF.

The CDR3, as DNA: TGCGACAGTGGGGCCAATCAGCCCCAGCATTTT. Translation: CDSGANQPQHF. The rearrangement uses TRBV21-1 and TRBJ1-5; the D call in the table, TRBD1, was not verified against the DNA. TRBV21-1 is a documented pseudogene. The CDR3 is 11 amino acids.

The genes are TRBV18 and TRBJ2-7; D possibly uses TRBD1 or TRBD2 (5 bases each). This CDR3 comprises 14 residues. CDR1 KGHSH and CDR2 LQKENI come from the germline V gene. Trimming cost V 10 bases and J 0 bases, with 16 bases left between them. The CDR3 coding sequence is TGTGCCACCCACCGGGACGCCAACTCCTACGAGCAGTACTTC. Its translation: CATHRDANSYEQYF.

This clonotype was detected many times. The junction differs from germline at one of its ends, possibly a read error. The chain combines TRBV3-1 with TRBJ1-5; no firm D call. The CDR3 has 14 amino acids. Germline-derived CDR1 and CDR2 are LGHDT and YNNKEL (reference sequence). Written as DNA, the CDR3 is TGCGCCAGCAGCCAAGAGGGCGGCAATCAGCCCCAGCATTTT. This gives the protein CASSQEGGNQPQHF.

This clonotype occurred many times. The chain couples TRBV6-5 to TRBJ1-2, with 11 bases that match TRBD1. The junction had 5 bases not matched to a gene; V was cut back by 6 bases and J by 5 bases. The CDR3 contains 14 residues. Germline V gene data show CDR1 as MNHEY and CDR2 as SVGAGI. As DNA, the CDR3 is TGTGCCAGCAGGGACAGGGGGCGCCTATATGGCTACACCTTC. Encoded protein: CASRDRGRLYGYTF.

J is TRBJ1-2 and V is TRBV4-2; D call uncertain. This CDR3 has 14 residues. V was pared by 0 bases and J by 11 bases, with 16 bases between. The V gene's germline CDR1 is LGHNA and CDR2 YNFKEQ. The CDR3 is CASSQERSGRRYTF. The CDR3 nucleotides are TGTGCCAGCAGCCAAGAACGGTCAGGCCGGCGTTACACCTTC.

This clonotype was picked up a small number of times. The chain employs TRBV4-2 and TRBJ1-4; 9 nucleotides align to TRBD1. The CDR3 contains 16 residues. Germline CDR1 and CDR2: LGHNA and YNFKEQ. V was pared by 0 bases and J by 4 bases, with 3 bases of the junction left unmatched. CDR3 protein: CASSQDLGQGNEKLFF. In DNA form, the CDR3 reads TGTGCCAGCAGCCAAGATCTGGGACAGGGTAATGAAAAACTGTTTTTT.

V and J are TRBV4-1 and TRBJ2-3, with a weak D call TRBD2 (5 bases). The V end lost 0 bases, the J end lost 0 bases, and 13 bases lay between the germline ends. This CDR3 is 17 amino acids long. Germline CDR1 reads MGHRA; CDR2 reads YSYEKL. The CDR3 nucleotides read TGCGCCAGCAGCCAAGAGTCAGGAGGACCTAGCACAGATACGCAGTATTTT. Amino acid sequence: CASSQESGGPSTDTQYF.

This clonotype has more than one count but fewer than ten. The chain uses TRBV7-3 and TRBJ2-3; TRBD2 matches at 9 bases. The CDR3 spans 16 residues. CDR1 and CDR2 (germline): SGHTA, FQGTGA. The V gene end was trimmed by 5 bases and the J gene end by 1 base; junction bases not matched to a gene: 7. The CDR3 DNA follows: TGTGCCAGCAGCGTCCTAGCGGGGCCTGGCACAGATACGCAGTATTTT. Amino acid sequence: CASSVLAGPGTDTQYF.

The chain recombines TRBV12-3 or TRBV12-4 with TRBJ2-1, with 8 positions matching TRBD1. V gave up 3 bases and J gave up 7 bases; unmatched junction bases: 5. This CDR3 has 14 residues. The CDR3 sequence: CASSLTGVGNEQFF. The DNA of the CDR3 is TGTGCCAGCAGTTTGACAGGGGTGGGGAATGAGCAGTTCTTC.

J is TRBJ2-3 and V is TRBV7-8, with 7 bases lining up with TRBD2. The V segment lost 1 base and the J segment 2 bases; nucleotides outside the gene matches: 6. The germline CDR1 and CDR2 sequences are SGHVS and FQNEAQ. The CDR3 totals 16 residues. The CDR3 nucleotides are TGTGCCAGCAGCTTAGAGGCTAGCGGAAACACAGATACGCAGTATTTT. Translation gives CASSLEASGNTDTQYF.

The genes are TRBV5-1 and TRBJ2-5, with D uncertain. Trimming stripped 4 bases from V and 1 base from J, with 11 bases between. The CDR3 length is 14 residues. Germline V gene lookup returns CDR1 SGHRS and CDR2 YFSETQ. The CDR3 nucleotides are TGCGCCAGCAGCCCTTCTTCGGCCCAAGAGACCCAGTACTTC. Residues: CASSPSSAQETQYF.

The chain couples TRBV11-2 to TRBJ2-7; D is possibly TRBD2 (6 bases). The J call may be in error: the DNA end matches TRBJ2-5 better. CDR3 size: 16 residues. Germline V gene data show CDR1 as SGHAT and CDR2 as FQNNGV. CDR3 nucleotide sequence: TGTGCCAGCAGCTTAGGTACTAGCCCGAGGGAGGAGACCCAGTACTTC. Its translation is CASSLGTSPREETQYF.

The V gene is TRBV25-1, the J gene TRBJ2-5; 7 bases map to TRBD2. This CDR3 contains 14 residues. V shed 5 bases and J 5 bases; nucleotides not matched to a gene: 8. Germline V lookup: CDR1 MGHDK, CDR2 SYGVNS. CDR3: CASSPPSGAETQYF. Here the CDR3 DNA reads TGTGCCAGCAGTCCCCCTAGCGGCGCGGAGACCCAGTACTTC.

This chain joins TRBV4-3 and TRBJ2-3, with a tentative D call TRBD1 (6 bases). CDR1 and CDR2 (germline): LGHNA, YSLEER. V dropped 0 bases and J dropped 3 bases, with 10 bases sitting between them. The CDR3 is made up of 15 amino acids. In DNA form, the CDR3 reads TGCGCCAGCAGCCAAGATCAGGGGTGGACAGATACGCAGTATTTT. Its translation: CASSQDQGWTDTQYF.

This clonotype has only a few counts. The V call is TRBV6-5, the J call TRBJ2-1; 9 bases line up with TRBD2. Trimming removed 6 bases from V and 4 bases from J; junction bases left unmatched: 7. Looked up from germline, CDR1 is MNHEY and CDR2 is SVGAGI. The CDR3 extends over 15 amino acids. This CDR3 is CASRPETSGYNEQFF. The CDR3, as DNA: TGTGCCAGCAGGCCTGAGACTAGCGGTTACAATGAGCAGTTCTTC.

The genes are TRBV9 and TRBJ1-2; 9 positions match TRBD1. The CDR3 runs to 15 residues. The germline V gene encodes CDR1 SGDLS and CDR2 YYNGEE. V shed 4 bases, J shed 3 bases, and the junction held 7 bases outside the gene matches. CDR3 bases: TGTGCCAGCAGCCCTGAAGGACAGGGGTACTATGGCTACACCTTC. Its translation is CASSPEGQGYYGYTF. Full variable domain (rest looked up from reference TRBV9 and TRBJ1-2): DSGVTQTPKHLITATGQRVTLRCSPRSGDLSVYWYQQSLDQGLQFLIQYYNGEERAKGNILERFSAQQFPDLHSELNLSSLELGDSALYFCASSPEGQGYYGYTFGSGTRLTVV.

Only a few counts were recorded for this clonotype. This rearrangement joins TRBV4-2 to TRBJ2-1; 10 bases are a match to TRBD1. CDR1 LGHNA and CDR2 YNFKEQ come from the germline V gene. This CDR3 comprises 14 residues. The J segment lost 7 bases and the V segment lost 5 bases, leaving 5 bases of the junction unmatched. The CDR3 is CASSGTGVTNEQFF. For the CDR3, the DNA is TGTGCCAGCAGCGGGACAGGGGTAACTAATGAGCAGTTCTTC.

This clonotype was detected a few times. The J gene is TRBJ2-3, the V gene TRBV4-1; D remains unclear. V gave up 3 bases and J gave up 0 bases, with 13 bases separating them. This CDR3 is 16 amino acids long. From germline, CDR1 is MGHRA and CDR2 YSYEKL. This CDR3 is CASSHPTASSTDTQYF. CDR3 in DNA: TGCGCCAGCAGCCACCCAACAGCCTCTAGCACAGATACGCAGTATTTT.

This clonotype was observed a handful of times. The CDR3 bases are TGTGCCAGCAGCCAAGCGACAGGAGGTACCCAGTACTTC. It specifies CASSQATGGTQYF. The gene calls are TRBV3-1 and TRBJ2-5, with D possibly being TRBD1 (6 bases). Germline CDR1 and CDR2: LGHDT and YNNKEL (reference sequence). The CDR3 has 13 residues. V was pared by 1 base and J by 8 bases, with 11 bases between.

The chain combines TRBV7-2 with TRBJ2-3; D remains unclear. CDR1 is SGHTA, CDR2 FQGNSA, per germline. CDR3 length equals 14 residues. Trimming left V 5 bases short and J 2 bases short, with 11 bases between. The CDR3 DNA reads TGTGCCAGCAGCGACGGATCGACCACAGATACGCAGTATTTT. Its protein product is CASSDGSTTDTQYF. The full variable domain, rest sourced from reference TRBV7-2 and TRBJ2-3, is GAGVSQSPSNKVTEKGKDVELRCDPISGHTALYWYRQSLGQGLEFLIYFQGNSAPDKSGLPSDRFSAERTGGSVSTLTIQRTQQEDSAVYLCASSDGSTTDTQYFGPGTRLTVL.

This clonotype was detected a few times. The chain combines TRBV7-2 with TRBJ2-1; D is unclear. V was cut by 2 bases and J by 10 bases, with 21 bases left in between. The CDR3 is made up of 16 amino acids. CDR1 is SGHTA, CDR2 FQGNSA, per germline. CDR3 DNA sequence: TGTGCCAGCAGCTTACACCCAACCACCCGCTCAGAGGAGCAGTTCTTC. Its protein is CASSLHPTTRSEEQFF.

The genes are TRBV11-3 and TRBJ2-3; TRBD1 might be the D (5 bases). Germline values: CDR1 SGHNT, CDR2 YENEEA. This CDR3 is 15 amino acids long. The ends were cut back, 2 bases at V and 4 bases at J, with 13 bases in the middle. CDR3 region: CASSLSVREPDTQYF. In DNA form, the CDR3 reads TGTGCCAGCAGCTTAAGTGTCAGGGAACCAGATACGCAGTATTTT.